The 21 T cell receptor beta chains reported below all come from one sample, sequenced in a study of naive and memory T cell subsets. Whole-study results and caveats: Possibly reflecting memory cells re-expressing CD45RA, a few larger clonotypes occurred in naive repertoires, especially CD8.

The antigens of these receptors remain unknown. An equimolar mix of two oligonucleotides served as the beta constant-region primer for TRBC1 and TRBC2. The ligated cDNA underwent four PCR rounds using SP2 and nested alpha and beta constant-region primers. TCRdb reprocessed the UMI-ligation and nested PCR reads with MiXCR, giving one entry per CDR3 protein. There are 150,000 or so distinct CDR3 sequences in the sample; about 23% occur only once, and roughly 0.1% lies in the top ten. Sequenced input: naive CD4+ T cells from blood. Receptors were obtained from a human donor in good health.

The table lists this clonotype with a few counts. The chain is built from TRBV12-3 or TRBV12-4 and TRBJ2-7; D is uncertain. Between the trimmed V and J ends, which lost 6 bases and 5 bases, there was a span of 14 bases. The CDR3 extends over 13 amino acids. CDR3: CASSPKVRDEQYF. The CDR3 nucleotides read TGTGCCAGCAGCCCTAAGGTACGGGACGAGCAGTACTTC.

There are a few counts of this clonotype. The chain joins TRBV29-1 to TRBJ2-7; D perhaps matches TRBD1 (6 bases). This CDR3 has 12 residues. The V and J ends lost 6 bases and 2 bases respectively, with 11 bases between them. Per germline, CDR1 SQVTM and CDR2 ANQGSEA. The DNA for the CDR3 is TGCAGCGTCAGACAGGCCGCCTACGAGCAGTACTTC. The encoded protein is CSVRQAAYEQYF.

The chain is built from TRBV28 and TRBJ1-2; D remains ambiguous. The germline V and J ends were trimmed by 3 bases and 7 bases, with 12 bases remaining between them. The CDR3 spans 13 residues. Germline lookup yields CDR1 MDHEN and CDR2 SYDVKM. The CDR3: CASSFLSAAGYTF. CDR3 bases: TGTGCCAGCAGTTTCTTGTCTGCGGCTGGCTACACCTTC.

V usage is TRBV6-2 or TRBV6-3 and J usage is TRBJ1-1; D remains ambiguous. V lost 0 bases, J lost 3 bases, and 11 bases lay in between. CDR3 size: 15 residues. Germline-derived CDR1 and CDR2 are MNHEY and SVGEGT. In DNA, the CDR3 is TGTGCCAGCAGTTACTCGTGGGGTTTGGACACTGAAGCTTTCTTT. As protein: CASSYSWGLDTEAFF.

This clonotype was detected only a few times. This chain joins TRBV11-2 and TRBJ1-4; D unclear. Germline V gene sequence: CDR1 SGHAT, CDR2 FQNNGV. There are 14 residues in the CDR3. The V gene lost 3 bases and the J gene lost 7 bases, with 12 bases spanning the gap. CDR3 sequence: CASSFAGRSEKLFF. The CDR3 region has the DNA TGTGCCAGCAGCTTCGCCGGGAGATCTGAAAAACTGTTTTTT.

This clonotype came up a few times. V is TRBV9 and J is TRBJ2-1, with D maybe TRBD2 (5 bases). CDR3 length: 18 amino acids. The V gene lost 0 bases and the J gene lost 1 base, with 17 bases spanning the gap. Per the germline V gene, CDR1 is SGDLS and CDR2 is YYNGEE. The CDR3 DNA follows: TGTGCCAGCAGCGTAGTGCCCCTAGCAGATCGATCCTACAATGAGCAGTTCTTC. It yields the protein CASSVVPLADRSYNEQFF.

This clonotype was seen a few times. The chain carries TRBV7-2 and TRBJ1-1; no reliable D call. The V and J ends lost 7 bases and 11 bases respectively, with 20 bases between them. Looked up from germline, CDR1 is SGHTA and CDR2 is FQGNSA. The CDR3 is made up of 13 amino acids. CDR3 DNA: TGTGCCAGCAAATTACCCAATCCCCCGGGGGCTTTCTTT. Amino acids: CASKLPNPPGAFF. The full variable domain, with the rest looked up from reference TRBV7-2 and TRBJ1-1, is GAGVSQSPSNKVTEKGKDVELRCDPISGHTALYWYRQSLGQGLEFLIYFQGNSAPDKSGLPSDRFSAERTGGSVSTLTIQRTQQEDSAVYLCASKLPNPPGAFFGQGTRLTVV.

V and J are TRBV27 and TRBJ1-6, with a tentative D call TRBD1 (5 bases). The CDR3 runs to 14 residues. Germline loops: CDR1 MNHEY, CDR2 SMNVEV (reference sequence). The V and J ends lost 8 bases and 6 bases respectively, with 14 bases between them. The DNA of the CDR3 is TGTGCCAGCCGGGGGGGGATCCTTAATTCACCCCTCCACTTT. This translates into CASRGGILNSPLHF.

The chain uses TRBV6-5 and TRBJ2-2, with D perhaps given as TRBD1 or TRBD2 (5 bases each). The CDR3 covers 15 residues. V lost 2 bases and J lost 7, with 14 bases in between. CDR1 MNHEY and CDR2 SVGAGI come from the germline V gene. The CDR3, as DNA: TGTGCCAGCAGTTACGAGAGAGGGGCGGGCGGGGAGCTGTTTTTT. Amino acid sequence: CASSYERGAGGELFF.

This clonotype has only a few counts. This rearrangement joins TRBV28 to TRBJ2-1; TRBD2 matches 10 bases. The CDR3 runs to 18 residues. Germline loops: CDR1 MDHEN, CDR2 SYDVKM. V shed 6 bases and J 2 bases; nucleotides not matched to a gene: 13. In DNA, the CDR3 is TGTGCCAGCAGCCCACCCCCTCGGAGCGGGAGGGCCTACAATGAGCAGTTCTTC. Its protein is CASSPPPRSGRAYNEQFF.

A remark on this clonotype: It may be a read error: a sequence one base away is much more abundant. This rearrangement joins TRBV6-1 to TRBJ2-7, with 9 bases identical to TRBD1. J gave up 3 bases and V 4 bases, and 1 base lay outside the gene matches. Germline V gene data show CDR1 as MNHNS and CDR2 as SASEGT. The CDR3 sequence is 13 residues long. In DNA form, the CDR3 reads TGTGCCAGCAGTGGGGACAGGGACTACGAGCAGTACTTC. This encodes CASSGDRDYEQYF.

This clonotype was detected a few times. The V and J genes are TRBV5-4 and TRBJ2-7; D perhaps matches TRBD2 (6 bases). Germline loops: CDR1 SGHNT, CDR2 YYREEE (reference sequence). V gave up 1 base and J gave up 5 bases, with 16 bases separating them. This CDR3 region has 15 residues. In DNA, the CDR3 is TGTGCCAGCAGCTTGTTCGGGGGAGGAACGCACGAGCAGTACTTC. Translation gives CASSLFGGGTHEQYF.

The chain is built from TRBV29-1 and TRBJ2-2; the match to TRBD2 covers 7 bases. V was pared by 3 bases and J by 6 bases, with 7 bases of the junction left unmatched. The CDR3 has 14 amino acids. Looked up from germline, CDR1 is SQVTM and CDR2 is ANQGSEA. The CDR3 spells CSVEGGVFAGELFF. The CDR3 region has the DNA TGCAGCGTTGAGGGAGGGGTTTTCGCCGGGGAGCTGTTTTTT.

This clonotype was observed at least ten times. The chain joins TRBV18 to TRBJ2-7; 9 bases fit TRBD1. Germline CDR1 KGHSH, CDR2 LQKENI. The CDR3 covers 13 residues. V was pared by 2 bases and J by 7 bases, with 3 bases of the junction left unmatched. CDR3 loop: CASSPRTGEEQYF. CDR3 nucleotides: TGTGCCAGCTCACCAAGGACAGGGGAAGAGCAGTACTTC.

This clonotype was picked up many times. The rearrangement links TRBV7-2 to TRBJ2-1; D ambiguous. The CDR3 consists of 15 residues. Germline V gene lookup returns CDR1 SGHTA and CDR2 FQGNSA. V lost 5 bases and J lost 5, with 16 bases in between. The CDR3 here is CASSPTLSPHNEQFF. The CDR3 DNA follows: TGTGCCAGCAGCCCAACCCTTAGCCCCCACAATGAGCAGTTCTTC.

CDR3 in amino acids: CASSLSVNEQFF. In nucleotides, the CDR3 is TGTGCCAGCAGCCTTAGCGTTAATGAGCAGTTCTTC. The chain combines TRBV6-2 or TRBV6-3 with TRBJ2-1, with D perhaps TRBD2 (5 bases). CDR3 length: 12 residues. V was clipped by 6 bases and J by 7 bases, with 10 bases between them. Germline assignment: CDR1 MNHEY and CDR2 SVGEGT.

The chain links TRBV12-3 or TRBV12-4 to TRBJ2-7, with 7 bases identical to TRBD1. With 2 bases clipped from V and 6 bases from J, the junction kept 7 bases outside the gene matches. The CDR3 sequence is 14 residues long. The CDR3 loop reads CASSLILGGGEQYF. CDR3 nucleotides: TGTGCCAGCAGTTTAATTTTAGGGGGCGGCGAGCAGTACTTC.

This clonotype turned up a few times. This chain links TRBV18 with TRBJ2-1, with 7 nucleotides matching TRBD1. Looked up from germline, CDR1 is KGHSH and CDR2 is LQKENI. The CDR3 spans 16 residues. V shed 5 bases, J shed 1 base, and the junction held 8 bases outside the gene matches. The CDR3 coding sequence is TGTGCCAGCTCAACTAAGACAGGGTCATCCTACAATGAGCAGTTCTTC. Amino acids: CASSTKTGSSYNEQFF.

This clonotype was seen only a few times. V is TRBV18 and J is TRBJ2-1; 7 bases map to TRBD2. Germline V gene sequence: CDR1 KGHSH, CDR2 LQKENI. J gave up 10 bases and V 5 bases, and 2 bases lay outside the gene matches. The CDR3 consists of 11 residues. CDR3 coding DNA: TGTGCCAGCTCAAATAGCGGGGAGCAGTTCTTC. The encoded protein is CASSNSGEQFF.

This clonotype was counted at least ten times. This chain uses TRBV20-1 with TRBJ2-4; perhaps TRBD2 as D (6 bases). Germline V gives CDR1 DFQATT, CDR2 SNEGSKA (reference sequence). CDR3 length equals 12 residues. Deletions cut 6 bases from V and 9 bases from J, with 15 bases between. The CDR3 spells CSAGPSEGIQYF. In DNA form, the CDR3 reads TGCAGTGCCGGACCATCGGAGGGCATTCAGTACTTC.

This clonotype has a count of ten or more. This chain joins TRBV11-2 and TRBJ2-1; the D is unclear. V was pared by 5 bases and J by 8 bases, with 10 bases between. Germline-derived CDR1 and CDR2 are SGHAT and FQNNGV. The CDR3 totals 12 residues. CDR3 in DNA: TGTGCCAGCAGCCAAACACCCCATGAGCAGTTCTTC. This gives the protein CASSQTPHEQFF.